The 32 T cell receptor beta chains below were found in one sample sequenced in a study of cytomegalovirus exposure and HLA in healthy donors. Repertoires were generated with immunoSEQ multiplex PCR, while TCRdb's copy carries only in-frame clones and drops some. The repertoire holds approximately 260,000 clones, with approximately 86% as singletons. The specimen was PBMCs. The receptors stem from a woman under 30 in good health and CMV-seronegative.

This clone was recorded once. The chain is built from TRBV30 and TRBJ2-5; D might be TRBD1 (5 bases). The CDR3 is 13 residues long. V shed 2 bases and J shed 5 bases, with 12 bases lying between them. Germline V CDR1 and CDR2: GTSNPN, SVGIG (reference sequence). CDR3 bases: TGTGCCTGGAGTCAGGGTTCGTTCGAGACCCAGTACTTC. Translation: CAWSQGSFETQYF.

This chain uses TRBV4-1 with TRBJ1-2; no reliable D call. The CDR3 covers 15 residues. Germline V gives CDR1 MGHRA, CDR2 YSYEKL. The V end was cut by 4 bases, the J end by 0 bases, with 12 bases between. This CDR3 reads CASSPVTGTNYGYTF. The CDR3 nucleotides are TGCGCCAGCAGCCCCGTAACGGGAACTAACTATGGCTACACCTTC.

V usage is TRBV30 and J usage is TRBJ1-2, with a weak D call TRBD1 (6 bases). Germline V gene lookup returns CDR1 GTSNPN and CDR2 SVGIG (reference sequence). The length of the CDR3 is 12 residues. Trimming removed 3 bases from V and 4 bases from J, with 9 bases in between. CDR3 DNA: TGTGCCTGGAGACAGGGCCTCTATGGCTACACCTTC. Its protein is CAWRQGLYGYTF.

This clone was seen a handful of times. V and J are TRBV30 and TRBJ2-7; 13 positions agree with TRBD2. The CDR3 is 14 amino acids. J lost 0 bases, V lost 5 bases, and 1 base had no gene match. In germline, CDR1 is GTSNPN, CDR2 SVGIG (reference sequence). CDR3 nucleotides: TGTGCCTGGGGGACTAGCGGGACCTCCTACGAGCAGTACTTC. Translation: CAWGTSGTSYEQYF.

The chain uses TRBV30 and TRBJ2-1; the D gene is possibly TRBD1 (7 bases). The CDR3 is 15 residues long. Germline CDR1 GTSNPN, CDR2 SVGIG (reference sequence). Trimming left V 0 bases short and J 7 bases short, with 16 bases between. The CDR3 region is CAWSVGYAGGNEQFF. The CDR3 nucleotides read TGTGCCTGGAGTGTCGGTTATGCAGGGGGGAATGAGCAGTTCTTC.

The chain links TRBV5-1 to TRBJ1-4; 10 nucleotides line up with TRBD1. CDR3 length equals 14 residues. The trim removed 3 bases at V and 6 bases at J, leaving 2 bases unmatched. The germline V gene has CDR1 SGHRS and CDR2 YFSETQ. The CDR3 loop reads CASSSGTGDEKLFF. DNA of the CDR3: TGCGCCAGCAGCTCCGGGACAGGGGATGAAAAACTGTTTTTT.

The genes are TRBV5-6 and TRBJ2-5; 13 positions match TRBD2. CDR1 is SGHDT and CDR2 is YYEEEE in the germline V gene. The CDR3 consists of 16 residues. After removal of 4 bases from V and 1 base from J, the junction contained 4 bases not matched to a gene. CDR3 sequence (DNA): TGTGCCAGCAGCACCGGACTAGCGGGGGCCCAAGAGACCCAGTACTTC. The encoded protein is CASSTGLAGAQETQYF.

For the CDR3, the DNA is TGTGCCATCAGTGAAGGCGGAGGCTACGAGCAGTACTTC. Protein sequence: CAISEGGGYEQYF. The chain is built from TRBV10-3 and TRBJ2-7; D is perhaps TRBD2 (5 bases). Germline V CDR1 and CDR2: ENHRY, SYGVKD. The CDR3 loop spans 13 amino acids. V gave up 3 bases and J gave up 3 bases, with 9 bases separating them.

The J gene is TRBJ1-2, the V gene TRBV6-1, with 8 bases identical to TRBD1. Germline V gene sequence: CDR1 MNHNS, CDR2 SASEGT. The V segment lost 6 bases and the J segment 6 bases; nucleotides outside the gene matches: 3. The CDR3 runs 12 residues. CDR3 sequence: CASSQGANGYTF. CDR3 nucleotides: TGTGCCAGCAGCCAGGGGGCTAATGGCTACACCTTC.

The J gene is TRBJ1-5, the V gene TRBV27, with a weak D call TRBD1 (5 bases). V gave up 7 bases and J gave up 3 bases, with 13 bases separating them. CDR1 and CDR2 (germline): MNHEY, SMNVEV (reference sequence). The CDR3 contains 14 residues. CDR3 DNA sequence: TGTGCCAGCAAGGGGTGGCAGGCCAATCAGCCCCAGCATTTT. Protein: CASKGWQANQPQHF.

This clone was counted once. The CDR3 coding sequence is TGTGCCAGCAGTCCGTCCGGGGAGCTGTTTTTT. It yields the protein CASSPSGELFF. V is TRBV28 and J is TRBJ2-2; D uncertain. Trimming took off 5 bases at V and 6 bases at J, with 4 bases between the two ends. There are 11 residues in the CDR3. Germline V CDR1 and CDR2: MDHEN, SYDVKM.

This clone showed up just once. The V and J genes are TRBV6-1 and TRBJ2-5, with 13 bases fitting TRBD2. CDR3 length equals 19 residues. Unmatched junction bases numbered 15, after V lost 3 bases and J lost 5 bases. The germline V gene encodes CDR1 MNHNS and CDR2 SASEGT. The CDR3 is CASSDKLGGTSGIRETQYF. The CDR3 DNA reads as TGTGCCAGCAGTGACAAGCTCGGGGGGACTAGCGGGATAAGGGAGACCCAGTACTTC.

The CDR3 nucleotides are TGTGCCAGCAGCAGGGGGCCCAACTATGGCTACACCTTC. Translation gives CASSRGPNYGYTF. V and J are TRBV25-1 and TRBJ1-2; TRBD1 matches 8 bases. The CDR3 consists of 13 residues. Germline V gives CDR1 MGHDK, CDR2 SYGVNS. With 6 bases clipped from V and 2 bases from J, the junction kept 2 bases outside the gene matches.

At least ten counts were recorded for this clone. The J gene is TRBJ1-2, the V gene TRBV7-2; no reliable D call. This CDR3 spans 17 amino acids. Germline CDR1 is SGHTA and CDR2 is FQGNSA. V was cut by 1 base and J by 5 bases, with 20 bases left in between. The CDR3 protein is CASSLVGQAETTYGYTF. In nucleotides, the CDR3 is TGTGCCAGCAGCTTAGTAGGTCAGGCCGAGACTACGTATGGCTACACCTTC. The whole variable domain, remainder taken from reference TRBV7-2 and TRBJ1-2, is GAGVSQSPSNKVTEKGKDVELRCDPISGHTALYWYRQSLGQGLEFLIYFQGNSAPDKSGLPSDRFSAERTGGSVSTLTIQRTQQEDSAVYLCASSLVGQAETTYGYTFGSGTRLTVV.

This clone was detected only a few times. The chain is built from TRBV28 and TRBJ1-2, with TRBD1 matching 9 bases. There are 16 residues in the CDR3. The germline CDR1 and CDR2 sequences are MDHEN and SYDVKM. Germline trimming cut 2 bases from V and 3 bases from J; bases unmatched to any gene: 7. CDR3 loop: CASSLPPGTGYYGYTF. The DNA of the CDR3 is TGTGCCAGCAGTTTACCCCCCGGGACAGGGTACTATGGCTACACCTTC.

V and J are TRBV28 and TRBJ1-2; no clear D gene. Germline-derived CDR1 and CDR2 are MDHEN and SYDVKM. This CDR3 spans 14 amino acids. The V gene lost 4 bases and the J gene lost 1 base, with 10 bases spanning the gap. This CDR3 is CASSSYSINYGYTF. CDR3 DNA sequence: TGTGCCAGCAGTTCATACAGCATTAACTATGGCTACACCTTC.

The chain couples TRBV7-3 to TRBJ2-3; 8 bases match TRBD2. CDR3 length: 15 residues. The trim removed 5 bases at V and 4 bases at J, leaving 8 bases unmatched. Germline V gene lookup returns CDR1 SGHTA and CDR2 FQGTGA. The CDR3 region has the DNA TGTGCCAGCAGCCCTATAGCGGGGATGGCAGATACGCAGTATTTT. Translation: CASSPIAGMADTQYF.

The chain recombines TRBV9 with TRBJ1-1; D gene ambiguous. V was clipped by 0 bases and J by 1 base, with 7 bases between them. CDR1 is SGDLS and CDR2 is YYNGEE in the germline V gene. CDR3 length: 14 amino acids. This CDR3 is CASSVVGRNTEAFF. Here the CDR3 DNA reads TGTGCCAGCAGCGTAGTAGGGAGGAACACTGAAGCTTTCTTT.

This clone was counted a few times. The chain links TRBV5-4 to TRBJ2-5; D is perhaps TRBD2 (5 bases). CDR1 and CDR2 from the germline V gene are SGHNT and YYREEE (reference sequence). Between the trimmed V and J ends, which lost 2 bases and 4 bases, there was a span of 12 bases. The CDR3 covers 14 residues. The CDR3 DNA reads TGTGCCAGCAGCTTTAGAGCGGAACGAGAGACCCAGTACTTC. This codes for CASSFRAERETQYF.

The CDR3 sequence is CASSDEQGFGDTQYF. The CDR3, as DNA: TGTGCCAGCAGCGACGAACAGGGTTTTGGAGATACGCAGTATTTT. The rearrangement joins TRBV9 to TRBJ2-3; D perhaps matches TRBD1 (6 bases). Germline CDR1 SGDLS, CDR2 YYNGEE. Trimming removed 3 bases from V and 5 bases from J, with 16 bases in between. The CDR3 consists of 15 residues.

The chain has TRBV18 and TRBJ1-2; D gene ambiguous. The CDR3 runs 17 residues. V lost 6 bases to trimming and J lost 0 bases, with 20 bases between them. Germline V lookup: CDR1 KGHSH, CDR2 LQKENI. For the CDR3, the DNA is TGTGCCAGCTCCCCCGTCAGGTCCTATACTCCTAACTATGGCTACACCTTC. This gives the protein CASSPVRSYTPNYGYTF.

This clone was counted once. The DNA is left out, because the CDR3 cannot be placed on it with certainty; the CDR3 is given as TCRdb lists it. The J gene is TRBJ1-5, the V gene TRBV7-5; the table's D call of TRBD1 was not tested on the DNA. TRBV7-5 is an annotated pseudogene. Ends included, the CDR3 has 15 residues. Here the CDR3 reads CARSLVGAGAQPQHF.

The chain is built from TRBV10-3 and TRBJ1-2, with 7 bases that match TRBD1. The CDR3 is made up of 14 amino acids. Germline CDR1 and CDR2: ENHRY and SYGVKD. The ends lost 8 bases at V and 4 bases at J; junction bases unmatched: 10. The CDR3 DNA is TGTGCCATCTCAAGGGGGCAGGGCACCTATGGCTACACCTTC. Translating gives CAISRGQGTYGYTF.

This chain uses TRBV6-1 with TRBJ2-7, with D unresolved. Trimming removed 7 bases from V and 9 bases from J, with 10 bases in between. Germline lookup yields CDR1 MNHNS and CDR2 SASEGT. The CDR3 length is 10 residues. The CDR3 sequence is CASNSKSQYF. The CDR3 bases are TGTGCCAGCAACAGCAAGTCGCAGTACTTC.

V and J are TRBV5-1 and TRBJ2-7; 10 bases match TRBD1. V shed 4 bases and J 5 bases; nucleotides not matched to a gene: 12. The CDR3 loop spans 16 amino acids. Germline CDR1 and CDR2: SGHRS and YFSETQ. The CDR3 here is CASSPIPGDRGNEQYF. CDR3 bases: TGCGCCAGCAGCCCCATTCCCGGGGACAGGGGCAACGAGCAGTACTTC.

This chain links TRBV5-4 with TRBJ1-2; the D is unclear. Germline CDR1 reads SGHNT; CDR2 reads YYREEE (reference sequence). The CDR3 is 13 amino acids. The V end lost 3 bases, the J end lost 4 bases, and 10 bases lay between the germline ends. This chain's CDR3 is CASSYGGSYGYTF. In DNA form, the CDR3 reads TGTGCCAGCAGCTACGGCGGATCCTATGGCTACACCTTC. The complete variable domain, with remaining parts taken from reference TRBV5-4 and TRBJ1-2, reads ETGVTQSPTHLIKTRGQQVTLRCSSQSGHNTVSWYQQALGQGPQFIFQYYREEENGRGNFPPRFSGLQFPNYSSELNVNALELDDSALYLCASSYGGSYGYTFGSGTRLTVV.

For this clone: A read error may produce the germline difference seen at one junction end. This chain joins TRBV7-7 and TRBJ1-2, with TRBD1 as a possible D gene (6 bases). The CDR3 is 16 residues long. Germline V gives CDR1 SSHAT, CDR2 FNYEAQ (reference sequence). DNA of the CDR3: TGTGCTAGCATCCCGGACAGAAGGCTCCAATTCGGTGGCTACACCTTC. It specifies CASIPDRRLQFGGYTF. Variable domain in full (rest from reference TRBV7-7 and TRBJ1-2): GAGVSQSPRYKVTKRGQDVTLRCDPISSHATLYWYQQALGQGPEFLTYFNYEAQPDKSGLPSDRFSAERPEGSISTLTIQRTEQRDSAMYRCASIPDRRLQFGGYTFGSGTRLTVV.

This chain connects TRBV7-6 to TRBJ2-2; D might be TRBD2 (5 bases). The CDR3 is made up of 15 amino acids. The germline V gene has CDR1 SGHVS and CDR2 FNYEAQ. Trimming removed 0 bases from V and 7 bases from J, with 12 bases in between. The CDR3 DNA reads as TGTGCCAGCAGCTTAGCGGGTAGCGAAGGCGGGGAGCTGTTTTTT. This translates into CASSLAGSEGGELFF.

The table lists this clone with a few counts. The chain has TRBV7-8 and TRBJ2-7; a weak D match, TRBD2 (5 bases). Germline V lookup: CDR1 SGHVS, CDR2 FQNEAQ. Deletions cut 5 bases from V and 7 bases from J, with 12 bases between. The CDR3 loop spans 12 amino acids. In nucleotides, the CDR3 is TGTGCCAGCAGCCCCCTAACGGGAGAGCAGTACTTC. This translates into CASSPLTGEQYF. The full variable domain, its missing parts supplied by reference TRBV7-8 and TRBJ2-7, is GAGVSQSPRYKVAKRGQDVALRCDPISGHVSLFWYQQALGQGPEFLTYFQNEAQLDKSGLPSDRFFAERPEGSVSTLKIQRTQQEDSAVYLCASSPLTGEQYFGPGTRLTVT.

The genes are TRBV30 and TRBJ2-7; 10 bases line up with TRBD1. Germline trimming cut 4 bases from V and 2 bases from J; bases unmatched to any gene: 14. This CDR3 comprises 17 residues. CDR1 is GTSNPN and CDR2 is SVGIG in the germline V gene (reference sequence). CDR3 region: CAWTKRQGAITTYEQYF. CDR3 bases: TGTGCCTGGACGAAGAGACAGGGGGCTATCACTACCTACGAGCAGTACTTC.

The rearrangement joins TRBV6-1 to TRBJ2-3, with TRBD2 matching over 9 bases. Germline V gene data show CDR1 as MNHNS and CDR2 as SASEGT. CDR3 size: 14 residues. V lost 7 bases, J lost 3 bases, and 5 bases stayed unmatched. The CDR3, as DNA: TGTGCCAGCAAGGAGACTAGCGGAACAGATACGCAGTATTTT. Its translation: CASKETSGTDTQYF.

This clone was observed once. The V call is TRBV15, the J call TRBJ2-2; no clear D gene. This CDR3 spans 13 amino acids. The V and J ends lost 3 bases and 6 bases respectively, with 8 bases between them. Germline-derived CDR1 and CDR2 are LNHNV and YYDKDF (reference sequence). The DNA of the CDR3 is TGTGCCACCAGCAGCCTGGCGGCCGGGGAGCTGTTTTTT. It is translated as CATSSLAAGELFF.